The 4 T cell receptor beta chains in this list originate from one sample, sequenced in a study of T-cell memory formation after mild COVID-19. Each CDR3 protein is one row after TCRdb ran MiXCR on the 5' RACE reads. The profile shows a few hundred thousand distinct CDR3 sequences, approximately 21% of them singletons. The sequencing input was PBMCs or a T cell subset sorted from them (not recorded which). The receptor set was obtained from an adult woman who had mild COVID-19 (a few samples of this study predate the infection). Cell type and time point are not known.

The chain employs TRBV7-6 and TRBJ2-5; D might be TRBD1 (7 bases). Trimming left V 5 bases short and J 5 bases short, with 12 bases between. CDR3 size: 13 residues. Looked up from germline, CDR1 is SGHVS and CDR2 is FNYEAQ. In DNA form, the CDR3 reads TGTGCCAGCAGCCCGACAGGGAGGGAGACCCAGTACTTC. Amino acid sequence: CASSPTGRETQYF.

V and J are TRBV5-5 and TRBJ2-3, with D perhaps TRBD2 (6 bases). Trimming removed 3 bases from V and 0 bases from J, with 17 bases in between. CDR3 length equals 17 residues. CDR1 SGHKS and CDR2 YYEKEE come from the germline V gene (reference sequence). The CDR3 region has the DNA TGTGCCAGCAGCTACAATGGGGGACTGGCTAGCACAGATACGCAGTATTTT. Residues: CASSYNGGLASTDTQYF.

The V gene is TRBV3-1, the J gene TRBJ1-2; 9 nucleotides agree with TRBD1. Per the germline V gene, CDR1 is LGHDT and CDR2 is YNNKEL (reference sequence). This CDR3 comprises 20 residues. J lost 4 bases, V lost 5 bases, and 23 bases had no gene match. DNA for the CDR3: TGTGCCAGCAGCAAAATCACCGACCCCGGGACAGGGATTGGGCCCTATGGCTACACCTTC. Protein sequence: CASSKITDPGTGIGPYGYTF.

This clonotype was observed at least ten times. This chain links TRBV2 with TRBJ2-7; 9 bases fit TRBD1. V dropped 8 bases and J dropped 3; count of bases not matched to a gene: 2. This CDR3 is built from 12 residues. CDR1 and CDR2 (germline): SNHLY, FYNNEI. CDR3 DNA: TGTGCCAGCCGGGACAGGGTCTACGAGCAGTACTTC. The encoded protein is CASRDRVYEQYF.